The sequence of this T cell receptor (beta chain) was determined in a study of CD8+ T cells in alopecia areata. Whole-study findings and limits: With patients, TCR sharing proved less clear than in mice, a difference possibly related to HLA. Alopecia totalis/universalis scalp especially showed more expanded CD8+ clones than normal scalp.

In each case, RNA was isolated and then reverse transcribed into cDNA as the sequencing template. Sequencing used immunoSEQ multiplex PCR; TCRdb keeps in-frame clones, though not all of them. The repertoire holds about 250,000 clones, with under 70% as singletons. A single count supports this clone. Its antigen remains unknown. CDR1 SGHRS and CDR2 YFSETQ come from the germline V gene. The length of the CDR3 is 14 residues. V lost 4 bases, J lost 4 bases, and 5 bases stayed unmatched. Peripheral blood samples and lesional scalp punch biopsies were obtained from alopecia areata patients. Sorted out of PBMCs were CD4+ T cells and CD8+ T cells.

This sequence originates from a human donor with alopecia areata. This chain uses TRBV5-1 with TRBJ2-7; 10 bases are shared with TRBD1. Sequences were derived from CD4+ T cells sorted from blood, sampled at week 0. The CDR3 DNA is TGCGCCAGCAGCCCTAGACAGGGGGCGTACGAGCAGTACTTC. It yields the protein CASSPRQGAYEQYF. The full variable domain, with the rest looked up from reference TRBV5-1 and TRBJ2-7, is KAGVTQTPRYLIKTRGQQVTLSCSPISGHRSVSWYQQTPGQGLQFLFEYFSETQRNKGNFPGRFSGRQFSNSRSEMNVSTLELGDSALYLCASSPRQGAYEQYFGPGTRLTVT.